A selection of T cell receptor beta chains follows, all from one sample in a study of CD4+ T cells in melanoma. Sequencing was performed with immunoSEQ multiplex PCR; in TCRdb, only in-frame clones are kept and a portion is missing. The sample holds around 13,000 clones, about 70% seen once. Sequencing was done on a sample of cells from a culture (not recorded whether cultured in vitro). All receptors come from a human donor with melanoma. Both conserved end residues are part of each CDR3.

j_gene: TRBJ1-6; v_gene: TRBV11-2; CDR3aa: CASSLGGFNSPLHF
j_gene: TRBJ2-3; v_gene: TRBV6-1; CDR3aa: CASTRDGRTDTQYF
j_gene: TRBJ1-5; v_gene: TRBV7-3; CDR3aa: CASSPTGGPNQPQHF
j_gene: TRBJ1-1; v_gene: TRBV7-7; CDR3aa: CASSSQVNTEAFF
j_gene: TRBJ2-5; v_gene: TRBV7-6; CDR3aa: CASSFRPETQYF
j_gene: TRBJ2-1; v_gene: TRBV11-1; CDR3aa: CASSLHFDNEQFF
j_gene: TRBJ1-1; v_gene: TRBV5-1; CDR3aa: CASRQVSNTEAFF
j_gene: TRBJ2-4; v_gene: TRBV6-1; CDR3aa: CASSVVQLAKNIQYF
j_gene: TRBJ1-3; v_gene: TRBV5-1; CDR3aa: CASSPTSGNTIYF
j_gene: TRBJ2-2; v_gene: TRBV11-2; CDR3aa: CASSLARHPWTGELFF
j_gene: TRBJ1-5; v_gene: TRBV4-1; CDR3aa: CASSPIYRDQPQHF
j_gene: TRBJ1-4; v_gene: TRBV4-1; CDR3aa: CASSQDGTGTTNEKLFF
j_gene: TRBJ1-2; v_gene: TRBV11-2; CDR3aa: CASRKIGNYGYTF
j_gene: TRBJ1-2; v_gene: TRBV12-1; CDR3aa: CASSFRSGNRRQSHYGYTF
j_gene: TRBJ2-2; v_gene: TRBV11-3; CDR3aa: CASRGTGELFF
j_gene: TRBJ1-1; v_gene: TRBV4-1; CDR3aa: CASSPLGRRTEAFF
j_gene: TRBJ1-1; v_gene: TRBV11-2; CDR3aa: CASSLARFGPNTEAFF
j_gene: TRBJ2-5; v_gene: TRBV5-1; CDR3aa: CASSLGLHGAGETQYF
j_gene: TRBJ1-1; v_gene: TRBV5-1; CDR3aa: CASSTGQGRTEAFF
j_gene: TRBJ2-7; v_gene: TRBV2; CDR3aa: CASSIQGSGYEQYF
j_gene: TRBJ2-5; v_gene: TRBV6-1; CDR3aa: CASVNRDRGETQYF
j_gene: TRBJ1-1; v_gene: TRBV10-2; CDR3aa: CASSDVGQGRAEAFF
j_gene: TRBJ2-4; v_gene: TRBV11-3; CDR3aa: CASSSQGFKNIQYF
j_gene: TRBJ1-1; v_gene: TRBV29-1; CDR3aa: CSWYDPGVGGLNTEAFF
j_gene: TRBJ1-1; v_gene: TRBV28; CDR3aa: CASSLWPLRGGWGNTEAFF
j_gene: TRBJ2-3; v_gene: TRBV5-1; CDR3aa: CASSLVTGTSGLPHTDTQYF
j_gene: TRBJ1-1; v_gene: TRBV30; CDR3aa: CAWSRMNTEAFF
j_gene: TRBJ2-3; v_gene: TRBV5-1; CDR3aa: CASSRSRGADTQYF
j_gene: TRBJ1-4; v_gene: TRBV10-3; CDR3aa: CAISDRDNEKLFF
j_gene: TRBJ1-5; v_gene: TRBV6-1; CDR3aa: CASSEKGQGSNQPQHF
j_gene: TRBJ1-1; v_gene: TRBV10-3; CDR3aa: CAISERGGNTEAFF
j_gene: TRBJ2-7; v_gene: TRBV19; CDR3aa: CASSISSVEYYEQYF
j_gene: TRBJ1-5; v_gene: TRBV19; CDR3aa: CASSIIEGRRQPQHF
j_gene: TRBJ2-1; v_gene: TRBV18; CDR3aa: CASSPDSGGARDEQFF
j_gene: TRBJ1-1; v_gene: TRBV12-5; CDR3aa: CASGLALTDTEAFF
j_gene: TRBJ2-3; v_gene: TRBV9; CDR3aa: CASSVSGGGAMVDTQYF
j_gene: TRBJ1-2; v_gene: TRBV4-2; CDR3aa: CASSRDQGSGYGYTF
j_gene: TRBJ2-1; v_gene: TRBV7-9; CDR3aa: CASSLQQGGEQFF
j_gene: TRBJ1-5; v_gene: TRBV6-5; CDR3aa: CASTWDPNQPQHF
j_gene: TRBJ1-2; v_gene: TRBV9; CDR3aa: CASSVGPRSRYTF
j_gene: TRBJ1-2; v_gene: TRBV18; CDR3aa: CASGKGANYGYTF
j_gene: TRBJ1-5; v_gene: TRBV19; CDR3aa: CASSGRANQPQHF
j_gene: TRBJ2-7; v_gene: TRBV5-1; CDR3aa: CASSLGTGESSYEQYF
j_gene: TRBJ2-1; v_gene: TRBV2; CDR3aa: CASVQGEWNEQFF
j_gene: TRBJ1-1; v_gene: TRBV5-1; CDR3aa: CASSPDRGLNTEAFF
j_gene: TRBJ2-7; v_gene: TRBV7-8; CDR3aa: CASSQIMGQREYF
j_gene: TRBJ2-7; v_gene: TRBV9; CDR3aa: CASSGAMSEQYF
j_gene: TRBJ1-1; v_gene: TRBV5-1; CDR3aa: CASSYDTEAFF
j_gene: TRBJ2-5; v_gene: TRBV11-2; CDR3aa: CASSLLEIYQETQYF
j_gene: TRBJ1-1; v_gene: TRBV7-9; CDR3aa: CASIQGVPEAFF
j_gene: TRBJ1-4; v_gene: TRBV19; CDR3aa: CASSLRTDPNEKLFF
j_gene: TRBJ1-1; v_gene: TRBV6-6; CDR3aa: CASSSTAGTVVEAFF
j_gene: TRBJ2-6; v_gene: TRBV5-1; CDR3aa: CASSLGSGGFAGANVLTF